The clone carrying this T cell receptor (beta chain) has more than one count but fewer than ten. Its antigen is not identified. The sample belongs to a study of beta chain features in type 1 diabetes. Trimming cost V 0 bases and J 1 base, with 5 bases left between them. This CDR3 region has 14 residues. CDR1 MNHNS and CDR2 SASEGT come from the germline V gene. Investigators reverse transcribed all isolated RNA, so they sequenced expressed TCRB transcripts. TCRdb's copy holds only in-frame clones and misses some; the assay was immunoSEQ multiplex PCR. The sample has some 250,000 clones, about 14% seen once. Notes on the study in general: All four CD4+ subsets of Type 1 diabetes patients contained TCRB CDR3s that were moderately but significantly shorter. Sampled from patients, naive, central memory and Treg TCRB repertoires appeared more similar than those sampled from healthy donors. In type 1 diabetes patients, VDJ junctions had fewer insertions; deletions at these junctions were more frequent.

What was sequenced was naive CD4+ T cells from blood. The receptor was isolated from a man aged 25-45 years with type 1 diabetes. The rearrangement links TRBV6-1 to TRBJ2-3, with no clear D. CDR3 residues: CASSEAPGTDTQYF. The CDR3 DNA sequence: TGTGCCAGCAGTGAAGCTCCGGGCACAGATACGCAGTATTTT.